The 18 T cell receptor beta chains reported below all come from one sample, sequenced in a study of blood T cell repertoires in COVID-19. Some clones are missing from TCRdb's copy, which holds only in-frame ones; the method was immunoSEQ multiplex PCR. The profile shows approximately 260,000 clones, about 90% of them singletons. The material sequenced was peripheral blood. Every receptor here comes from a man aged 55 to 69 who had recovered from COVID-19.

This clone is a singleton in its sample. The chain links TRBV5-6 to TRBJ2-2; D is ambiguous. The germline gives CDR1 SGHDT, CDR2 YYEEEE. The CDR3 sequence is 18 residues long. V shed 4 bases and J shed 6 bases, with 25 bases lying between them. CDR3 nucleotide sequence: TGTGCCAGCAGCCCGACGCGGTACCGCTTTGGTATAGCCGGGGAGCTGTTTTTT. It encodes CASSPTRYRFGIAGELFF.

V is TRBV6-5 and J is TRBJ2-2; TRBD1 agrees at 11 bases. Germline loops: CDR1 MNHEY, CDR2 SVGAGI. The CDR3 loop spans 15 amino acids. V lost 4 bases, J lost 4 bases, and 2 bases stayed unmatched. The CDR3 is CASSSGTGGTGELFF. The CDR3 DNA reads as TGTGCCAGCAGTTCCGGGACAGGGGGCACCGGGGAGCTGTTTTTT.

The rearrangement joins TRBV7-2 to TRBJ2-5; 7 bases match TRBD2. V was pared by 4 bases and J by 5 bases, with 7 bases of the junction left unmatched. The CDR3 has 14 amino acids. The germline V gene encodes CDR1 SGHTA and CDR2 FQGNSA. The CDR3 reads CASSSGLVYETQYF. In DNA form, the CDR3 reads TGTGCCAGCAGCTCCGGACTAGTGTATGAGACCCAGTACTTC.

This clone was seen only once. CDR3 bases: TGTGCCAGCAGCCGCGGGGGGGCTAATGAAAAACTGTTTTTT. The encoded protein is CASSRGGANEKLFF. The chain has TRBV28 and TRBJ1-4, with D perhaps TRBD1 (5 bases). The germline gives CDR1 MDHEN, CDR2 SYDVKM. The V end lost 6 bases, the J end lost 3 bases, and 11 bases lay between the germline ends. The CDR3 has 14 amino acids.

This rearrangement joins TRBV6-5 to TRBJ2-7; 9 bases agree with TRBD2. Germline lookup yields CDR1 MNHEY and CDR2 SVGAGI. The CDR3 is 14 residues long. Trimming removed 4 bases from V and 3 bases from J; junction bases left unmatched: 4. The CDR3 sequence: CASSFSGGLYEQYV. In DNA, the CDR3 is TGTGCCAGCAGTTTTAGCGGGGGCCTCTACGAGCAGTACGTC.

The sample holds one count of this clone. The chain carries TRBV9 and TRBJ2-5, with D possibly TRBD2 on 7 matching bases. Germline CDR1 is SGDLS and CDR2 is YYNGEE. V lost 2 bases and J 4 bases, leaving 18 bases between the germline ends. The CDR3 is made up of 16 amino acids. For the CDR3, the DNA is TGTGCCAGCAGCGTTGATCCCGGGGGGCGAGGAGAGACCCAGTACTTC. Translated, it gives CASSVDPGGRGETQYF.

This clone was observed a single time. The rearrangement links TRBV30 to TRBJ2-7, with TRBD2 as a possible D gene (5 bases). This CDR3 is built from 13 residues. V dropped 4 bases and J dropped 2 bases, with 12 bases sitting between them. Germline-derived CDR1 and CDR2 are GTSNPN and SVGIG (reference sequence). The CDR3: CAWTEGNTYEQYF. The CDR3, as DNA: TGTGCCTGGACTGAGGGCAACACCTACGAGCAGTACTTC.

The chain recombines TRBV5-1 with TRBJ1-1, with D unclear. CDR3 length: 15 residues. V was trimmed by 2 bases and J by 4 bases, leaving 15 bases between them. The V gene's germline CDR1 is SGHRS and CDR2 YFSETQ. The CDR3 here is CASSFIGGSTTEAFF. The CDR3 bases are TGCGCCAGCAGCTTTATAGGAGGGTCGACCACTGAAGCTTTCTTT.

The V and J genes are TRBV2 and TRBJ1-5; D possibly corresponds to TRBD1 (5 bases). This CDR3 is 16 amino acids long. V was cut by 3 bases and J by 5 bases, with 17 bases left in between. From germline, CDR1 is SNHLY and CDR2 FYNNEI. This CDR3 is CASSDVGRGNYQPQHF. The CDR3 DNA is TGTGCCAGCAGTGATGTGGGAAGGGGAAATTATCAGCCCCAGCATTTT. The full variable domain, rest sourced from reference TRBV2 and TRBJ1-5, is EPEVTQTPSHQVTQMGQEVILRCVPISNHLYFYWYRQILGQKVEFLVSFYNNEISEKSEIFDDQFSVERPDGSNFTLKIRSTKLEDSAMYFCASSDVGRGNYQPQHFGDGTRLSIL.

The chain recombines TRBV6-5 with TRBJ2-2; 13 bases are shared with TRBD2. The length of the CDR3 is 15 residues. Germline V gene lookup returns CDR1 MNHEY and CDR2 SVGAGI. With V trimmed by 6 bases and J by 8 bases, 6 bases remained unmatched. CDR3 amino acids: CASSRTSGGPGELFF. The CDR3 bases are TGTGCCAGCAGCCGGACTAGCGGGGGACCGGGGGAGCTGTTTTTT.

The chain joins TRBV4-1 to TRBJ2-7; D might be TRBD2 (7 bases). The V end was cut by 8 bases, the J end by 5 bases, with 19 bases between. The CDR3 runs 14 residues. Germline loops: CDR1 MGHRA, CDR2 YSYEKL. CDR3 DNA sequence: TGCGCCAGCTCGAGGGGGGGGCAACCCCACGAGCAGTACTTC. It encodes CASSRGGQPHEQYF.

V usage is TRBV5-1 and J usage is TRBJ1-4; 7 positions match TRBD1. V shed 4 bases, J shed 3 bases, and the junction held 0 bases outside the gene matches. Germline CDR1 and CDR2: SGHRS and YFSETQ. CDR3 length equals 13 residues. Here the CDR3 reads CASSQGANEKLFF. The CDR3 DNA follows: TGCGCCAGCAGCCAGGGGGCTAATGAAAAACTGTTTTTT.

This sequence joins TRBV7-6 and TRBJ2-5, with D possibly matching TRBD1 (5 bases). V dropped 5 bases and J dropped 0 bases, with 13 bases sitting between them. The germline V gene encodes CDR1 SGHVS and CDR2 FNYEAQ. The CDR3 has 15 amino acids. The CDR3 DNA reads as TGTGCCAGCAGCCCATACACGACAGACCAAGAGACCCAGTACTTC. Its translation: CASSPYTTDQETQYF.

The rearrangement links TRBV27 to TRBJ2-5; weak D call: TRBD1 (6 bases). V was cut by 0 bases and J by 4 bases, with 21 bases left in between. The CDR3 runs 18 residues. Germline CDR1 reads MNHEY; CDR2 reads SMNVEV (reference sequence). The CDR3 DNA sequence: TGTGCCAGCAGTTTATCGCACACTCCTAGGACAGACTCAGAGACCCAGTACTTC. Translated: CASSLSHTPRTDSETQYF.

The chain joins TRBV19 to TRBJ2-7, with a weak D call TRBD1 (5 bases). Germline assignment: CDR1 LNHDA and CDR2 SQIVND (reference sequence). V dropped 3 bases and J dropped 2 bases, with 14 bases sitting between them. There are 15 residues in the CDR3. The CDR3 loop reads CASSIDSLSTYEQYF. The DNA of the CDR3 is TGTGCCAGTAGTATTGACAGTTTATCTACCTACGAGCAGTACTTC.

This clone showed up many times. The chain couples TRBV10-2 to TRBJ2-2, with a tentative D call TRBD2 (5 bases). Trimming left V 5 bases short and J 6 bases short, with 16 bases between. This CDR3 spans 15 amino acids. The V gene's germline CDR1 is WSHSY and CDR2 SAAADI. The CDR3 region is CASSSPLAGPGELFF. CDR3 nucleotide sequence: TGCGCCAGCAGTTCCCCCCTAGCCGGGCCCGGGGAGCTGTTTTTT.

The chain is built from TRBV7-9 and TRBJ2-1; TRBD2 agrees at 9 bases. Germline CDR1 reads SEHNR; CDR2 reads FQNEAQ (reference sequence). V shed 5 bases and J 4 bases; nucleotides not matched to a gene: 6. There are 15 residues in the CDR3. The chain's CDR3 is CASSLRSGGYNEQFF. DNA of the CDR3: TGTGCCAGCAGCCTCCGTAGCGGGGGTTACAATGAGCAGTTCTTC. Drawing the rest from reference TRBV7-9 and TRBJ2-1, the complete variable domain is DTGVSQNPRHKITKRGQNVTFRCDPISEHNRLYWYRQTLGQGPEFLTYFQNEAQLEKSRLLSDRFSAERPKGSFSTLEIQRTEQGDSAMYLCASSLRSGGYNEQFFGPGTRLTVL.

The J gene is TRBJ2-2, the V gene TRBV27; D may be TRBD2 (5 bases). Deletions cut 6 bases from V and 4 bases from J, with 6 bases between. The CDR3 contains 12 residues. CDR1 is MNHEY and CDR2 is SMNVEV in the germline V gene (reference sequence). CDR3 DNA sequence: TGTGCCAGCAGGCTAGCCACCGGGGAGCTGTTTTTT. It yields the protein CASRLATGELFF.